This TCR beta chain was obtained from a study of blood T cell repertoires in COVID-19. On the study more broadly: Samples representing acute and convalescent COVID-19 were sourced from the United States, Italy and Spain.

Seattle's enrolled individuals joined amid active infection and were then monitored longitudinally. This clone has a handful of counts. In the authors' workflow: Amplification with reference gene primers provided the estimates of nucleated cell counts. Here immunoSEQ multiplex PCR was the method, and the copy in TCRdb shows in-frame clones only, minus some. V and J calls and clone size are as listed in that table; D and trimming were resolved from the DNA. The sample shows some 350,000 clones, more than 80% of them seen only once. The V gene's germline CDR1 is SNHLY and CDR2 FYNNEI. CDR3 length equals 15 residues. With 3 bases clipped from V and 3 bases from J, the junction kept 5 bases outside the gene matches.

The rearrangement links TRBV2 to TRBJ1-2, with 9 bases lining up with TRBD1. This TCR was recovered from a young woman with COVID-19, enrolled during active disease. Material: peripheral blood. CDR3 region: CASSDQQGAHYGYTF. CDR3 coding DNA: TGTGCCAGCAGTGACCAACAGGGGGCCCACTATGGCTACACCTTC.